Each of the 30 T cell receptor beta chains below was sequenced from the same sample in a study of OX40 agonist ivuxolimab in advanced cancers. The method was immunoSEQ multiplex PCR; TCRdb's version includes in-frame clones alone and lacks a portion of them. Among approximately 22,000 clones, about four fifths were seen once, and the ten largest hold roughly 29%. Sequencing was performed on CD4+ or CD8+ T cells sorted from blood, taken in a trial of the OX40 agonist ivuxolimab. The source is an adult with an advanced solid tumor such as melanoma, head and neck, liver or kidney cancer.

The V and J genes are TRBV29-1 and TRBJ2-5, with TRBD1 matching 7 bases. CDR1 and CDR2 from the germline V gene are SQVTM and ANQGSEA. The trim removed 0 bases at V and 5 bases at J, leaving 6 bases unmatched. This CDR3 region has 14 residues. In nucleotides, the CDR3 is TGCAGCGTTGAAGATGACAGGGCCGAGGAGACCCAGTACTTC. Translating gives CSVEDDRAEETQYF.

The chain links TRBV27 to TRBJ1-2; D gene uncertain. Trimming took off 0 bases at V and 6 bases at J, with 8 bases between the two ends. The CDR3 covers 13 residues. Germline CDR1 reads MNHEY; CDR2 reads SMNVEV (reference sequence). The CDR3 spells CASSLSGPHGYTF. Here the CDR3 DNA reads TGTGCCAGCAGTTTATCAGGGCCTCATGGCTACACCTTC.

V and J are TRBV6-5 and TRBJ2-7; TRBD2 matches at 15 bases. This CDR3 is built from 15 residues. Germline loops: CDR1 MNHEY, CDR2 SVGAGI. Trimming removed 5 bases from V and 7 bases from J; junction bases left unmatched: 6. In nucleotides, the CDR3 is TGTGCCAGCAGTAGAGACGGGACTAGCGGGGGGGAGCAGTACTTC. Translating it yields CASSRDGTSGGEQYF.

Note on this clone: At one boundary the junction diverges from the germline segment, which might be a read error. The rearrangement links TRBV28 to TRBJ2-7; D possibly corresponds to TRBD1 (6 bases). Germline loops: CDR1 MDHEN, CDR2 SYDVKM. The CDR3 has 16 amino acids. Written as DNA, the CDR3 is TGTGCCAGCAGCGGCACCCAATCCGGGACACCTTACGAGCAGCACTTC. Protein product: CASSGTQSGTPYEQHF.

The chain has TRBV15 and TRBJ1-1; 7 bases match TRBD1. Trimming removed 3 bases from V and 2 bases from J; junction bases left unmatched: 6. The CDR3 has 15 residues. Germline V gene sequence: CDR1 LNHNV, CDR2 YYDKDF (reference sequence). DNA of the CDR3: TGTGCCACCAGCAGCAGGGGGGGCGGAAACACTGAAGCTTTCTTT. This gives the protein CATSSRGGGNTEAFF.

V gene TRBV27 combines with J gene TRBJ2-1, with D tentatively TRBD1 (6 bases). CDR1 and CDR2 from the germline V gene are MNHEY and SMNVEV (reference sequence). CDR3 length equals 16 residues. V was clipped by 7 bases and J by 5 bases, with 21 bases between them. CDR3 DNA: TGTGCCAGCATCGGCGTGGGGGCGCCTATCAACAATGAGCAGTTCTTC. This encodes CASIGVGAPINNEQFF.

The chain joins TRBV30 to TRBJ1-1, with D uncertain. Per the germline V gene, CDR1 is GTSNPN and CDR2 is SVGIG (reference sequence). There are 13 residues in the CDR3. Trimming took 0 bases from V and 0 from J, leaving 5 bases between them. The CDR3 protein is CAWSVQMNTEAFF. The CDR3 DNA sequence: TGTGCCTGGAGTGTACAGATGAACACTGAAGCTTTCTTT.

This clone was found a few times. J is TRBJ2-6 and V is TRBV29-1; tentative D call: TRBD2 (5 bases). This CDR3 contains 15 residues. V lost 1 base to trimming and J lost 2 bases, with 9 bases between them. CDR1 is SQVTM, CDR2 ANQGSEA, per germline. In DNA, the CDR3 is TGCAGCGTTGAAGGAGGGAGAGCTGGGGCCAACGTCCTGACTTTC. Protein: CSVEGGRAGANVLTF.

The rearrangement links TRBV2 to TRBJ1-1; unclear D gene. This CDR3 region has 13 residues. Germline-derived CDR1 and CDR2 are SNHLY and FYNNEI. The chain's CDR3 is CVQLRAMNTEAFF. The CDR3 DNA sequence: TGTGTGCAGCTGCGGGCAATGAACACTGAAGCTTTCTTT.

Written as DNA, the CDR3 is TGTGCCAGCAGTCTGGGACTAGCGGGTCTTCAGTACTTC. Translating it yields CASSLGLAGLQYF. J is TRBJ2-5 and V is TRBV6-1, with 12 bases aligning to TRBD2. The germline CDR1 and CDR2 sequences are MNHNS and SASEGT. The CDR3 has 13 residues. The V gene end was trimmed by 5 bases and the J gene end by 11 bases; junction bases not matched to a gene: 6.

The rearrangement uses TRBV7-8 and TRBJ2-3; D remains unclear. Looked up from germline, CDR1 is SGHVS and CDR2 is FQNEAQ. V dropped 1 base and J dropped 4 bases, with 6 bases sitting between them. The CDR3 spans 13 residues. The CDR3 nucleotides read TGTGCCAGCAGCTTAGAGGAGCCAGATACGCAGTATTTT. It yields the protein CASSLEEPDTQYF.

The V call is TRBV29-1, the J call TRBJ1-3; D remains ambiguous. The CDR3 spans 13 residues. V lost 0 bases to trimming and J lost 0 bases, with 3 bases between them. Germline V gene lookup returns CDR1 SQVTM and CDR2 ANQGSEA. Here the CDR3 DNA reads TGCAGCGTTGAAGAAGTCTCTGGAAACACCATATATTTT. Protein sequence: CSVEEVSGNTIYF.

This rearrangement joins TRBV13 to TRBJ2-3, with a weak D call TRBD2 (6 bases). Germline V CDR1 and CDR2: PRHDT, FYEKMQ (reference sequence). The CDR3 has 15 amino acids. V lost 1 base, J lost 0 bases, and 8 bases lay in between. In DNA, the CDR3 is TGTGCCAGCAGCTTAGCGGGGGTCAGCACAGATACGCAGTATTTT. This sequence encodes CASSLAGVSTDTQYF. Looking up the rest from reference TRBV13 and TRBJ2-3 gives the full variable domain: AAGVIQSPRHLIKEKRETATLKCYPIPRHDTVYWYQQGPGQDPQFLISFYEKMQSDKGSIPDRFSAQQFSDYHSELNMSSLELGDSALYFCASSLAGVSTDTQYFGPGTRLTVL.

V and J are TRBV4-1 and TRBJ1-1; 11 bases map to TRBD1. CDR3 length: 16 amino acids. Per the germline V gene, CDR1 is MGHRA and CDR2 is YSYEKL. V trimming: 5 bases; J trimming: 5 bases; junction bases outside the gene matches: 10. CDR3 sequence (DNA): TGCGCCAGCAGCTTCGCTAGCGGGACAGGGGGAACTGAAGCTTTCTTT. It translates to CASSFASGTGGTEAFF.

The chain uses TRBV7-3 and TRBJ1-1; D perhaps matches TRBD1 (6 bases). Germline-derived CDR1 and CDR2 are SGHTA and FQGTGA. The V end lost 4 bases, the J end lost 4 bases, and 10 bases lay between the germline ends. CDR3 length: 13 residues. CDR3 DNA sequence: TGTGCCAGCAGCTGGGGAGGGGGCACTGAAGCTTTCTTT. Residues: CASSWGGGTEAFF.

As to this clone: Mismatch with germline at one junction end may stem from a read error. V usage is TRBV5-6 and J usage is TRBJ2-7; D gene unclear. Per germline, CDR1 SGHDT and CDR2 YYEEEE. The CDR3 loop spans 13 amino acids. This chain's CDR3 is CASSQDATYEQYF. The CDR3 bases are TGCGCCAGCAGCCAAGACGCCACCTACGAGCAGTACTTC.

V and J are TRBV6-4 and TRBJ1-5; D unclear. Germline V gene data show CDR1 as MRHNA and CDR2 as SNTAGT. V was shortened by 0 bases and J by 0 bases, with 12 bases between the two germline ends. The CDR3 consists of 17 residues. The CDR3 region has the DNA TGTGCCAGCAGTGACTCGAAAGGGCCCTATAGCAATCAGCCCCAGCATTTT. It specifies CASSDSKGPYSNQPQHF.

The chain joins TRBV7-6 to TRBJ2-7; D is uncertain. Trimming took off 1 base at V and 2 bases at J, with 12 bases between the two ends. The CDR3 runs to 15 residues. From germline, CDR1 is SGHVS and CDR2 FNYEAQ. CDR3 sequence: CASSLESGKAYEQYF. CDR3 in DNA: TGTGCCAGCAGCTTAGAATCAGGTAAAGCCTACGAGCAGTACTTC.

This clone came up once. The gene calls are TRBV4-1 and TRBJ2-1; 12 nucleotides align to TRBD2. The V gene end was trimmed by 3 bases and the J gene end by 7 bases; junction bases not matched to a gene: 10. The CDR3 length is 17 residues. Looked up from germline, CDR1 is MGHRA and CDR2 is YSYEKL. The CDR3 nucleotides read TGCGCCAGCAGCCACCCGGCGGGACTAGCGGGTGAAAATGAGCAGTTCTTC. Residues: CASSHPAGLAGENEQFF.

V usage is TRBV6-1 and J usage is TRBJ1-2; TRBD1 aligns across 9 bases. The CDR3 sequence is 13 residues long. In germline, CDR1 is MNHNS, CDR2 SASEGT. The V segment lost 6 bases and the J segment 6 bases; nucleotides outside the gene matches: 5. The CDR3 nucleotides are TGTGCCAGCAGGGAGGACAGGGGCCATGGCTACACCTTC. Encoded protein: CASREDRGHGYTF.

This clone was seen many times. J is TRBJ1-5 and V is TRBV5-1; no clear D gene. V gave up 5 bases and J gave up 6 bases, with 6 bases separating them. Germline V CDR1 and CDR2: SGHRS, YFSETQ. The CDR3 is 11 amino acids. CDR3 nucleotide sequence: TGCGCCAGCAGAATTGTTCAGCCCCAGCATTTT. Protein: CASRIVQPQHF.

The V and J genes are TRBV5-6 and TRBJ2-7; 11 bases agree with TRBD2. Germline CDR1 and CDR2: SGHDT and YYEEEE. The V gene end was trimmed by 2 bases and the J gene end by 5 bases; junction bases not matched to a gene: 3. The CDR3 is 14 residues long. CDR3 DNA: TGTGCCAGCAGCTTACTAGCGGGAGATGACGAGCAGTACTTC. Its protein is CASSLLAGDDEQYF.

The chain is built from TRBV28 and TRBJ2-1; a possible D gene is TRBD2 (5 bases). V was clipped by 3 bases and J by 9 bases, with 9 bases between them. The germline V gene has CDR1 MDHEN and CDR2 SYDVKM. There are 12 residues in the CDR3. As DNA, the CDR3 is TGTGCCAGCAGTTTTGGACTGACTGAGCAGTTCTTC. Translating it yields CASSFGLTEQFF.

Within the sample, this clone is large. This chain links TRBV4-1 with TRBJ2-2; 7 bases align to TRBD2. Germline loops: CDR1 MGHRA, CDR2 YSYEKL. This CDR3 is 18 amino acids long. With V trimmed by 0 bases and J by 6 bases, 13 bases remained unmatched. The CDR3 DNA sequence: TGCGCCAGCAGCCAAGAAGAAGTGGGAGGGGATAACGCCGGGGAGCTGTTTTTT. Encoded protein: CASSQEEVGGDNAGELFF.

This clone has just one count. The chain couples TRBV5-4 to TRBJ2-7; TRBD1 is a possible D gene (6 bases). This CDR3 is 13 amino acids long. CDR1 is SGHNT, CDR2 YYREEE, per germline (reference sequence). Trimming left V 3 bases short and J 3 bases short, with 10 bases between. The CDR3, as DNA: TGTGCCAGCAGCTGGGACACCAGCTACGAGCAGTACTTC. Its protein product is CASSWDTSYEQYF.

This clone is medium-sized within its sample. The V gene is TRBV30, the J gene TRBJ2-1; D gene ambiguous. Germline V gene lookup returns CDR1 GTSNPN and CDR2 SVGIG (reference sequence). With 3 bases removed from V and 7 bases from J, the gap between germline ends came to 7 bases. This CDR3 spans 11 amino acids. The CDR3 region has the DNA TGTGCCTGGAGACTGGGGAATGAGCAGTTCTTC. It translates to CAWRLGNEQFF. The variable domain in full, with the rest retrieved from reference TRBV30 and TRBJ2-1, is SQTIHQWPATLVQPVGSPLSLECTVEGTSNPNLYWYRQAAGRGLQLLFYSVGIGQISSEVPQNLSASRPQDRQFILSSKKLLLSDSGFYLCAWRLGNEQFFGPGTRLTVL.

This clone showed up just a few times. The same CDR3 can be traced to other DNA sequences in this sample. The chain uses TRBV9 and TRBJ2-3; 11 nucleotides agree with TRBD2. Germline CDR1 reads SGDLS; CDR2 reads YYNGEE. The CDR3 has 16 residues. J gave up 2 bases and V 3 bases, and 5 bases lay outside the gene matches. In nucleotides, the CDR3 is TGTGCCAGCAGCGGCGGGACTAGCGGACTCACAGATACGCAGTATTTT. Amino acid sequence: CASSGGTSGLTDTQYF.

The chain links TRBV2 to TRBJ1-2; D perhaps matches TRBD1 (5 bases). This CDR3 contains 14 residues. V was clipped by 1 base and J by 8 bases, with 14 bases between them. The germline gives CDR1 SNHLY, CDR2 FYNNEI. The CDR3 DNA reads as TGTGCCAGCAGTGAAGGTACGGCCAGGACAGGCTACACCTTC. It encodes CASSEGTARTGYTF.

The gene calls are TRBV6-1 and TRBJ2-5, with TRBD1 matching 11 bases. The V and J ends lost 7 bases and 11 bases, in that order; junction bases with no gene match: 15. Germline CDR1 and CDR2: MNHNS and SASEGT. This CDR3 is built from 15 residues. The CDR3 loop is CASTPGWTGGEEQYF. The CDR3 DNA follows: TGTGCCAGCACCCCAGGCTGGACAGGGGGCGAAGAGCAGTACTTC.

The chain joins TRBV9 to TRBJ2-7; 8 positions agree with TRBD1. Unmatched junction bases numbered 7, after V lost 3 bases and J lost 5 bases. Germline V lookup: CDR1 SGDLS, CDR2 YYNGEE. The length of the CDR3 is 14 residues. CDR3 DNA: TGTGCCAGCAGCGCGGACAGGGCTGGCAACGAGCAGTACTTC. This sequence encodes CASSADRAGNEQYF.